Listed below are T cell receptor beta chains from one sample, sequenced in a study of blood T cells in healthy people across ages. TCRdb re-derived calls from the 5' RACE reads in MiXCR, one entry per CDR3 protein. The table has 1.5 million to 2 million distinct CDR3 sequences, roughly 27% seen once. Specimen: blood. The receptors were gathered from a woman in her 30s in good health. CDR3s include the opening cysteine and the closing phenylalanine or tryptophan. Each record gives: D gene, J gene, V gene, clone size, CDR3 DNA, CDR3 protein. D genes are given only for firm matches. The size entry is marked missing in some rows and otherwise reads once, few, many or a size class.

TRBD1	TRBJ2-7	TRBV11-2	few	TGTGCCAGCAGCTTGGGTACGACAGGGATCTACGAGCAGTACTTC	CASSLGTTGIYEQYF
NA	TRBJ2-1	TRBV6-2/TRBV6-3	NA	TGTGCCAGCAGTTATAATCCCAATGAGCAGTTCTTC	CASSYNPNEQFF
NA	TRBJ2-5	TRBV28	NA	TGTGCCAGCAGCTACAGGGGGGGTAAGAAGACCCAGTACTTC	CASSYRGGKKTQYF
NA	TRBJ1-1	TRBV7-2	NA	TGTGCCAGCAGTCCAACAAGCGGGGGGATGGAAGCTTTCTTT	CASSPTSGGMEAFF
NA	TRBJ2-1	TRBV15	few	TGTGCCACCAGCAGATCGACTACTCAGTTGTTAGCACCGGGCGGGCCCTACAATGAGCAGTTCTTC	CATSRSTTQLLAPGGPYNEQFF
NA	TRBJ2-3	TRBV5-1	few	TGCGCCAGCAGCCTTGCCGGGGACCCGGTCACAGATACGCAGTATTTT	CASSLAGDPVTDTQYF
NA	TRBJ2-1	TRBV14	NA	TGTGCCAGCAGCCCCGCGGGGGCAGAGTACAATGAGCAGTTCTTC	CASSPAGAEYNEQFF
NA	TRBJ2-1	TRBV20-1	few	TGCAGTGCTCCTCCATCGGGCAAGCTCAATGAGCAGTTCTTC	CSAPPSGKLNEQFF
NA	TRBJ2-3	TRBV7-2	NA	TGTGCCAGCAGCTGGGGGCGTCAGTACACAGATACGCAGTATTTT	CASSWGRQYTDTQYF
NA	TRBJ2-7	TRBV24-1	many	TGTGCCACCAGTGAGCAGGGGTACGAGCAGTACTTC	CATSEQGYEQYF
NA	TRBJ2-3	TRBV10-3	NA	TGTGCCATCGCAGGGGAGCCGAGGGTGGCGGCAGATACGCAGTATTTT	CAIAGEPRVAADTQYF
NA	TRBJ2-7	TRBV4-3	many	TGCGCCAGCAGTCAGGTGTTCGGGTCCACCTACGAGCAGTACTTC	CASSQVFGSTYEQYF
TRBD1	TRBJ2-7	TRBV7-2	many	TGTGCCAGCAGCCGACCGGGACAGGGCTGGACCTACGAGCAGTACTTC	CASSRPGQGWTYEQYF
TRBD1	TRBJ2-7	TRBV12-3/TRBV12-4	many	TGTGCCAGCAGTTATGGGACAGGAGCCTACGAGCAGTACTTC	CASSYGTGAYEQYF
TRBD2	TRBJ2-7	TRBV11-2	many	TGTGCCAGCAGCAGAACGACTAGCGGGATTACCTACGAGCAGTACTTC	CASSRTTSGITYEQYF
NA	TRBJ2-7	TRBV15	NA	TGTGCCGCCAGCAGAGAACGGCCCTCCTACGAGCAGTACTTC	CAASRERPSYEQYF
NA	TRBJ1-6	TRBV27	NA	TGTGCCAGCAAATCACTCCGGGACCCAAATTCACCCCTCCACTTT	CASKSLRDPNSPLHF
TRBD2	TRBJ2-7	TRBV5-1	many	TGCGCCAGCAGCTTGGGCGGGAGGGCCGACGAGCAGTACTTC	CASSLGGRADEQYF
NA	TRBJ2-7	TRBV12-3/TRBV12-4	many	TGTGCCAGCAGTTTTCGAGGGGGGGCCGCCGAGCAGTACTTC	CASSFRGGAAEQYF
NA	TRBJ2-7	TRBV2	many	TGTGCCAGCAGTGAATTGGGCTACGAGCAGTACTTC	CASSELGYEQYF
NA	TRBJ2-7	TRBV20-1	few	TGCAGTGCTTCCCCAGGGAGGAACGAGCAGTACTTC	CSASPGRNEQYF
NA	TRBJ2-1	TRBV15	NA	TGTGCCACCAGCAGGGTTAGCTCCTACGAGCAGTTCTTC	CATSRVSSYEQFF
TRBD1	TRBJ2-7	TRBV20-1	many	TGCAGTGCTACCTACAGGACAGGGTCTCTGCAGCAGTACTTC	CSATYRTGSLQQYF
NA	TRBJ2-2	TRBV6-5	few	TGTGCCACCTGGTCAAACGGGGAGCTGTTTTTT	CATWSNGELFF
NA	TRBJ2-1	TRBV11-2	many	TGTGCCAGCGGCGAGCGCACGGGGTACAATGAGCAGTTCTTC	CASGERTGYNEQFF
NA	TRBJ2-1	TRBV6-5	few	TGTGCCAGTACAAGCCTGGCATGGGAGCAGTTCTTC	CASTSLAWEQFF
NA	TRBJ1-2	TRBV5-6	NA	TGTGCCAGCAGCGCCGAGTTCTATGGCTACACCTTC	CASSAEFYGYTF
NA	TRBJ2-7	TRBV7-9	few	TGTGCCAGCAGCTCTTCCACACCCGAGCAGTACTTC	CASSSSTPEQYF
TRBD2	TRBJ2-1	TRBV7-6	NA	TGTGCCAGCAGCCGACTAGCGCGCTCCTACAATGAGCAGTTCTTC	CASSRLARSYNEQFF
NA	TRBJ1-5	TRBV6-5	NA	TGTGCCAGCTCCTTCGACAGTTATAGCAATCAGCCCCAGCATTTT	CASSFDSYSNQPQHF
NA	TRBJ1-1	TRBV6-7	NA	TGTGCCACTAAAAGACTTGGGGGCACTGAAGCTTTCTTT	CATKRLGGTEAFF
TRBD2	TRBJ2-7	TRBV7-2	NA	TGTGCCAGCAGCCCTGGGACTAGCGTACCCGAGCAGTACTTC	CASSPGTSVPEQYF
NA	TRBJ2-5	TRBV5-4	NA	TGTGCCAGCAGCTTCGAACCCGCATCAGAGACCCAGTACTTC	CASSFEPASETQYF
TRBD1	TRBJ1-1	TRBV12-3/TRBV12-4	NA	TGTGCCAGCAGTTTACGGCAGGGGGGAGGCACTGAAGCTTTCTTT	CASSLRQGGGTEAFF
NA	TRBJ1-6	TRBV9	NA	TGTGCCAGCAGCGTAGGGGCAGGGGCATCGAATTCACCCCTCCACTTT	CASSVGAGASNSPLHF
NA	TRBJ1-5	TRBV20-1	NA	TGCAGTCCGGGGAAGGGAGGCAATCAGCCCCAGCATTTT	CSPGKGGNQPQHF
NA	TRBJ2-5	TRBV3-1	NA	TGTGCCAGCAGCCCCAGGGCGGAGCTGTACTTC	CASSPRAELYF
NA	TRBJ2-1	TRBV12-3/TRBV12-4	NA	TGTGCCAGCACCCAAGCGAGAGGAGAGACCCAGTTCTTC	CASTQARGETQFF
TRBD1	TRBJ2-5	TRBV7-9	NA	TGTGCCAGCAGCTTAGGGGGACAGAAGACCCAGTACTTC	CASSLGGQKTQYF
NA	TRBJ2-2	TRBV7-6	once	TGTGCCAGCAGCTTAGATGCGCCGGAGAACACCGGGGAGCTGTTTTTT	CASSLDAPENTGELFF
NA	TRBJ2-4	TRBV28	few	TGTGCCAGCAGTTTCGAGGCCCCCCGAGGCATTCAGTACTTC	CASSFEAPRGIQYF
TRBD2	TRBJ2-3	TRBV4-1	many	TGCGCCAGCAGCCAAGAAGTGGGCGGGGGGCCGACAGATACGCAGTATTTT	CASSQEVGGGPTDTQYF
NA	TRBJ2-7	TRBV29-1	many	TGCAGCGCTCTGGACTGGCAGTACGAGCAGTACTTC	CSALDWQYEQYF
TRBD1	TRBJ2-7	TRBV6-2/TRBV6-3	many	TGTGCCAGCAGAGCTACAGGGGGCGCGGGCTACGAGCAGTACTTC	CASRATGGAGYEQYF
NA	TRBJ2-5	TRBV6-1	NA	TGTGCCAGCAGTGTCCCCCAAGGAGGAGAGACCCAGTACTTC	CASSVPQGGETQYF
TRBD2	TRBJ2-5	TRBV5-6	NA	TGTGCCAGCAGGCTTCGCGGGGGGGCGTTGGGGACCCAGTACTTC	CASRLRGGALGTQYF